This T cell receptor beta chain was captured in a study of CD8 T cells in Susac syndrome. With random hexamers, reverse transcription was performed on 0.5 to 1 ug of RNA. Multiplex PCR with immunoSEQ amplified the TCR beta CDR3 across 54 Vbeta and 13 Jbeta. TCRdb processed the immunoSEQ multiplex PCR reads anew with MiXCR; each CDR3 protein has one entry. The sample lists around 140,000 distinct CDR3 sequences; roughly 95% were seen once. The sequence derives from a human donor with multiple sclerosis. Sequencing was performed on CD4+ T cells from PBMCs.

The CDR3 DNA reads as TGCAGCGTTGGTACAGGGGGCTTCGGCGAGCAGTACTTC. It yields the protein CSVGTGGFGEQYF. The gene calls are TRBV29-1 and TRBJ2-7; TRBD1 agrees at 9 bases. CDR3 length equals 13 residues. Germline trimming cut 4 bases from V and 6 bases from J; bases unmatched to any gene: 7. CDR1 SQVTM and CDR2 ANQGSEA come from the germline V gene.